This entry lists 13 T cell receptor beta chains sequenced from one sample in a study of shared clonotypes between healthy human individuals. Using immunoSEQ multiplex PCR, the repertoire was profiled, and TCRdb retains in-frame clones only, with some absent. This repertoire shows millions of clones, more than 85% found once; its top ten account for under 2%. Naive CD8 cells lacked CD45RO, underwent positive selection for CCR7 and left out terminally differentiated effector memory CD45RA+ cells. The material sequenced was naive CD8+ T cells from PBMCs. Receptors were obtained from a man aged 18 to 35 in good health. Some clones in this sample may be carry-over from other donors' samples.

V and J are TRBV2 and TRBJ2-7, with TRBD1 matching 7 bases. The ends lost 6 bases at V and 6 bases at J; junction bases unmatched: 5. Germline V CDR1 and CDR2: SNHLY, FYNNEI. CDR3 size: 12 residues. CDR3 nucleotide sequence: TGTGCCAGCAGAGACAGGGTCTCCGAGCAGTACTTC. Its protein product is CASRDRVSEQYF.

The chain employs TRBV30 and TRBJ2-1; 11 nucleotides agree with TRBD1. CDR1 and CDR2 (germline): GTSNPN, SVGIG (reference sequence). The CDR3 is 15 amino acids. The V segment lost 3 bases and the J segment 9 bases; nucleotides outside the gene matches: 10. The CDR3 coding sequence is TGTGCCTGGAGCACCGGGACAGGGGGACTGGGTGAGCAGTTCTTC. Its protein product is CAWSTGTGGLGEQFF. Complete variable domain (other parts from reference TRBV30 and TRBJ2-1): SQTIHQWPATLVQPVGSPLSLECTVEGTSNPNLYWYRQAAGRGLQLLFYSVGIGQISSEVPQNLSASRPQDRQFILSSKKLLLSDSGFYLCAWSTGTGGLGEQFFGPGTRLTVL.

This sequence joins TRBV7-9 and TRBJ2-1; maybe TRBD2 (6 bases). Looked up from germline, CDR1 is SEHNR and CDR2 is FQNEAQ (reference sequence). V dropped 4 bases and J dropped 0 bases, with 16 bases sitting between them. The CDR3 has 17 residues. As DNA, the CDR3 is TGTGCCAGCAGCTCCCCTCGGGCGGGGAGCTCCTACAATGAGCAGTTCTTC. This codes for CASSSPRAGSSYNEQFF.

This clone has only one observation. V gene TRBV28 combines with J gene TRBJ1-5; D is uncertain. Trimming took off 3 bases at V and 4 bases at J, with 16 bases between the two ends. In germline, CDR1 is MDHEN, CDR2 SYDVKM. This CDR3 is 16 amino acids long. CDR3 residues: CASSFGKGRENQPQHF. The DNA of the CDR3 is TGTGCCAGCAGTTTCGGTAAGGGAAGGGAAAATCAGCCCCAGCATTTT.

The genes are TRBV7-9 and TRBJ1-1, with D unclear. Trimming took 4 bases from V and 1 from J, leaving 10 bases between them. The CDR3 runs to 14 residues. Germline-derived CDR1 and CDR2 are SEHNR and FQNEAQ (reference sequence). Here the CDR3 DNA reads TGTGCCAGCAGCTCAGCATCGGGGAACACTGAAGCTTTCTTT. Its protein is CASSSASGNTEAFF. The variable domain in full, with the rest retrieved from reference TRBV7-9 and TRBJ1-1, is DTGVSQNPRHKITKRGQNVTFRCDPISEHNRLYWYRQTLGQGPEFLTYFQNEAQLEKSRLLSDRFSAERPKGSFSTLEIQRTEQGDSAMYLCASSSASGNTEAFFGQGTRLTVV.

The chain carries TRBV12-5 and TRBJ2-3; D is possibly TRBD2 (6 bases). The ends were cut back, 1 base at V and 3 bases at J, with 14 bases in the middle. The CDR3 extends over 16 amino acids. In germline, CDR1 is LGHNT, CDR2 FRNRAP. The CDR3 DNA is TGTGCTAGTGGTTTGGGACTAGACTTTAAAACAGATACGCAGTATTTT. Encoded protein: CASGLGLDFKTDTQYF. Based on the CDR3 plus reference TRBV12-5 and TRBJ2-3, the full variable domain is DARVTQTPRHKVTEMGQEVTMRCQPILGHNTVFWYRQTMMQGLELLAYFRNRAPLDDSGMPKDRFSAEMPDATLATLKIQPSEPRDSAVYFCASGLGLDFKTDTQYFGPGTRLTVL.

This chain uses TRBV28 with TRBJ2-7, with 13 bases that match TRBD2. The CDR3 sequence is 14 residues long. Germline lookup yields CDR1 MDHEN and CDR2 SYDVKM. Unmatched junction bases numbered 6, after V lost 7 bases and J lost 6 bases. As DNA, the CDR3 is TGTGCCAGCAAACTAGCGGGAGGGCCGGGCGAGCAGTACTTC. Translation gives CASKLAGGPGEQYF.

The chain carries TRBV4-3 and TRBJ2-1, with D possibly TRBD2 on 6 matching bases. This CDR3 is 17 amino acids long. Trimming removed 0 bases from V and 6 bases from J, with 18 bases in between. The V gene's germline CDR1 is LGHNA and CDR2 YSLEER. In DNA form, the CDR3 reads TGCGCCAGCAGCCAAGAAGTGGTGAGGACTATAATCAATGAGCAGTTCTTC. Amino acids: CASSQEVVRTIINEQFF.

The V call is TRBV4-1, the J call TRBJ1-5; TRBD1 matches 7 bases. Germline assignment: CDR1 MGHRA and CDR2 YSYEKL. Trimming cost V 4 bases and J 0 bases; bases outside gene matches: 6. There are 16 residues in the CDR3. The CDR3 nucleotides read TGCGCCAGCAGCCCCGGGACAGATTATAGCAATCAGCCCCAGCATTTT. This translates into CASSPGTDYSNQPQHF.

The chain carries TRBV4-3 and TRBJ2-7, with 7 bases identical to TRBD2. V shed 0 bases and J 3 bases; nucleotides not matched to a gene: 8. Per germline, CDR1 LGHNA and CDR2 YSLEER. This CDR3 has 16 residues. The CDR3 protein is CASSQDRLALNYEQYF. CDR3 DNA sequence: TGCGCCAGCAGCCAAGATCGACTAGCCCTCAACTACGAGCAGTACTTC.

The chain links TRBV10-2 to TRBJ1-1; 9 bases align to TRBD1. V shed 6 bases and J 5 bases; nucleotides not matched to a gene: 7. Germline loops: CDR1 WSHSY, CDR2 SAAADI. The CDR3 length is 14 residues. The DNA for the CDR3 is TGCGCCAGCAGCGACAGGGGGATAGGGACTGAAGCTTTCTTT. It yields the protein CASSDRGIGTEAFF.

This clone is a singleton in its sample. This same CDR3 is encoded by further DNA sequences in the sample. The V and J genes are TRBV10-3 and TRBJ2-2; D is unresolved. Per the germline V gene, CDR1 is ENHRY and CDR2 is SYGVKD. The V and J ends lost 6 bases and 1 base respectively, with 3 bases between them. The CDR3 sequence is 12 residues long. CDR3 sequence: CAIRVNTGELFF. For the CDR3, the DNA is TGTGCCATCAGAGTGAACACCGGGGAGCTGTTTTTT.

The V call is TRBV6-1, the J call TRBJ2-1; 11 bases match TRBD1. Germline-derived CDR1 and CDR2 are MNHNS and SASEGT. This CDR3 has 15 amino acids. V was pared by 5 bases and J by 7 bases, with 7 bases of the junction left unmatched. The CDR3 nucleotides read TGTGCCAGCAGTCCCCGGACAGGGGGCTGGAATGAGCAGTTCTTC. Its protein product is CASSPRTGGWNEQFF.